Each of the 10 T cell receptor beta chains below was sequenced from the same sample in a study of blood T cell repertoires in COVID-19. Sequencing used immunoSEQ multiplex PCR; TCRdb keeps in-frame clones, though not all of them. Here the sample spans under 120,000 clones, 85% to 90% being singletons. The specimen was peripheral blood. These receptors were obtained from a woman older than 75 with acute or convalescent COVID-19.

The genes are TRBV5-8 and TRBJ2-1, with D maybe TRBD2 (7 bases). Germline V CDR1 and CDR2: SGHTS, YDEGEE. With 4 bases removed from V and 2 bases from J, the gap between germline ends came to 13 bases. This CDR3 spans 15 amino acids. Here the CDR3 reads CASSGGGGPYNEQFF. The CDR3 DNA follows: TGTGCCAGCAGCGGGGGCGGGGGACCCTACAATGAGCAGTTCTTC.

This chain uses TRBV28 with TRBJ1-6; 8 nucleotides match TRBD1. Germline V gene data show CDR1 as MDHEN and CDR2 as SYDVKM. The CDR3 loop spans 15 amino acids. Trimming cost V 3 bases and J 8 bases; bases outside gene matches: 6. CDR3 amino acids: CASSFWQGADSPLHF. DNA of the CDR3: TGTGCCAGCAGTTTTTGGCAGGGGGCTGATTCACCCCTCCACTTT.

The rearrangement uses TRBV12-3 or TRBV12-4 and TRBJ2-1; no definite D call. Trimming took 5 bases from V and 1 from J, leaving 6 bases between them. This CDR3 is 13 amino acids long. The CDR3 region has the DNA TGTGCCAGCAGTCCCCTGTCCTACAATGAGCAGTTCTTC. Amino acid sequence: CASSPLSYNEQFF.

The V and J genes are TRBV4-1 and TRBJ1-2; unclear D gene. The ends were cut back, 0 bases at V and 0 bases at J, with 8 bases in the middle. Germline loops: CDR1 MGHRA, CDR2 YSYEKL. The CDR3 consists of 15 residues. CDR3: CASSQDHKANYGYTF. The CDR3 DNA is TGCGCCAGCAGCCAAGATCACAAAGCTAACTATGGCTACACCTTC.

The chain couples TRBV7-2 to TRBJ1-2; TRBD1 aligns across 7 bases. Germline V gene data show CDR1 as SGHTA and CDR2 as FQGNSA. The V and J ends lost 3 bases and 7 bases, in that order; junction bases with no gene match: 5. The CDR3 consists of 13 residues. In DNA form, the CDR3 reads TGTGCCAGCAGCTTCCTGACAGGGTCTGGCTACACCTTC. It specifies CASSFLTGSGYTF.

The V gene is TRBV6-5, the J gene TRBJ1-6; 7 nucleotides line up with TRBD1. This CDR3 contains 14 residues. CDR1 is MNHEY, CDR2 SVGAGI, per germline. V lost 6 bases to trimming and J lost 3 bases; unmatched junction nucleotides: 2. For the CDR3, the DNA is TGTGCCAGCAGAAGGGGGCTCTATAATTCACCCCTCCACTTT. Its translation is CASRRGLYNSPLHF.

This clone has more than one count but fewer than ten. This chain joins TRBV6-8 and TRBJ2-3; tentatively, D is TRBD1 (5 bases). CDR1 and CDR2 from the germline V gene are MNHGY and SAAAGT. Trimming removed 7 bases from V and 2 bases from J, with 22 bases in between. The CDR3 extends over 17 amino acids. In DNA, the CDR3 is TGTGCCAGCACCCACTCCAGGGTCACGAACTACACAGATACGCAGTATTTT. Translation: CASTHSRVTNYTDTQYF.

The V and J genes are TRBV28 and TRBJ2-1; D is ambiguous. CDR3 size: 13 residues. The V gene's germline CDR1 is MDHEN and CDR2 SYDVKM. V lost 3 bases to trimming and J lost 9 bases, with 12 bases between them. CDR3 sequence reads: CASSFYFPPEQFF. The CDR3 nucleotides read TGTGCCAGCAGTTTCTATTTTCCACCTGAGCAGTTCTTC.

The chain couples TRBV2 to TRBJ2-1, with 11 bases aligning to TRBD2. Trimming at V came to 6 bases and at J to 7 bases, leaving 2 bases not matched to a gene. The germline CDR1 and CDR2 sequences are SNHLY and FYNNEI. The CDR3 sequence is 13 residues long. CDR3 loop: CASRRLAGNEQFF. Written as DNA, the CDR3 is TGTGCCAGCAGGCGACTAGCGGGGAATGAGCAGTTCTTC.

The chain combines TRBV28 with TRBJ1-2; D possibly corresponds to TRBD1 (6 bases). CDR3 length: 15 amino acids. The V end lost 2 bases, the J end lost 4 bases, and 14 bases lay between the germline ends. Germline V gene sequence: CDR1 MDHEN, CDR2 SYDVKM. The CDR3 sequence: CASSLRGAQGYGYTF. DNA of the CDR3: TGTGCCAGCAGTTTACGGGGGGCGCAGGGCTATGGCTACACCTTC.